This section outlines one T cell receptor beta chain sequence together with its context. Its antigen remains unknown. Germline loops: CDR1 SGHAT, CDR2 FQDESV (reference sequence). The CDR3 is made up of 14 amino acids. V was clipped by 6 bases and J by 7 bases, with 17 bases between them. The data were taken from a study of siplizumab effects on memory and regulatory T cells. Study results and caveats: The alloreactive clones that mapped to unstimulated subsets made up only a minor fraction. Siplizumab led to significantly less abundant alloreactive sequences that could be traced back to unstimulated CD4+ memory cells. Neither a naive nor a memory phenotype was assignable to roughly 75-96% of proliferating CD4+ or CD8+ clones.

Generated by immunoSEQ multiplex PCR, the TCRdb table keeps only in-frame clones and is missing some. The top ten clones hold roughly 1.5% of a sample with around 120,000 clones, around 94% of them seen once. The genes are TRBV11-1 and TRBJ2-3; D possibly corresponds to TRBD2 (7 bases). The sequenced sample consisted of non-Treg CD4+ T cells sorted from blood. The sequence came from a human donor in good health. The CDR3 DNA reads as TGTGCCAGCAGTCCCGGGGGGCAAAGAAATACGCAGTATTTT. It codes for CASSPGGQRNTQYF. The full variable domain, rest sourced from reference TRBV11-1 and TRBJ2-3, is EAEVAQSPRYKITEKSQAVAFWCDPISGHATLYWYRQILGQGPELLVQFQDESVVDDSQLPKDRFSAERLKGVDSTLKIQPAELGDSAMYLCASSPGGQRNTQYFGPGTRLTVL.